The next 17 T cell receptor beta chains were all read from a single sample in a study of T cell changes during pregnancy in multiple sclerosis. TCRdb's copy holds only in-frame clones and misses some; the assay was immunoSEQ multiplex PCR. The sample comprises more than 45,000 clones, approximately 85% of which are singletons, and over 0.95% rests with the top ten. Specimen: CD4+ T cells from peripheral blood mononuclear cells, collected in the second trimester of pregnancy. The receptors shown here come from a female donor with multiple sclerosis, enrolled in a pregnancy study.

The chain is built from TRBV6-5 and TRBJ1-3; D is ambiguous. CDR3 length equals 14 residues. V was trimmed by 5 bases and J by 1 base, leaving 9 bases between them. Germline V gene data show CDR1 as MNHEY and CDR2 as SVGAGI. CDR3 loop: CASSPGRSGNTIYF. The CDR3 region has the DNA TGTGCCAGCAGTCCGGGGAGGTCTGGAAACACCATATATTTT.

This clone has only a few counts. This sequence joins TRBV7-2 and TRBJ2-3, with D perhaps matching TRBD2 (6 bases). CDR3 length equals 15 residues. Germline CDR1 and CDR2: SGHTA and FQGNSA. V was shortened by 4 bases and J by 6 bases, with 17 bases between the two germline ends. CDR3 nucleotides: TGTGCCAGCAGCTCCCCCTGGGACTCTCCGGATACGCAGTATTTT. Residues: CASSSPWDSPDTQYF. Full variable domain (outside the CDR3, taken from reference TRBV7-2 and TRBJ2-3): GAGVSQSPSNKVTEKGKDVELRCDPISGHTALYWYRQSLGQGLEFLIYFQGNSAPDKSGLPSDRFSAERTGGSVSTLTIQRTQQEDSAVYLCASSSPWDSPDTQYFGPGTRLTVL.

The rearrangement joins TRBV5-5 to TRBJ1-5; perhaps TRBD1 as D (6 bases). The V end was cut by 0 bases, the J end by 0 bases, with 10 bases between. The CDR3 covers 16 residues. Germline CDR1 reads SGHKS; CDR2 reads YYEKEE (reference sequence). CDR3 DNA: TGTGCCAGCAGCTTGGGGGGACATGCTAGCAATCAGCCCCAGCATTTT. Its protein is CASSLGGHASNQPQHF.

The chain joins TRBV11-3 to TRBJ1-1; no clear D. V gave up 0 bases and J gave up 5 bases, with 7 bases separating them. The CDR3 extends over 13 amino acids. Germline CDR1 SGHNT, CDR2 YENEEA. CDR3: CASSLERGTEAFF. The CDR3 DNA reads TGTGCCAGCAGCTTAGAAAGAGGAACTGAAGCTTTCTTT.

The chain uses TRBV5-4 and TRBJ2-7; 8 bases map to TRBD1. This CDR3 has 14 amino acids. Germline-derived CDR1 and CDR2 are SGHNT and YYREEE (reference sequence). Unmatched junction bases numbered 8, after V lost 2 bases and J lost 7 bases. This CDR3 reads CASSFVQGAREQYF. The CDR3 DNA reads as TGTGCCAGCAGCTTCGTCCAGGGGGCAAGAGAGCAGTACTTC.

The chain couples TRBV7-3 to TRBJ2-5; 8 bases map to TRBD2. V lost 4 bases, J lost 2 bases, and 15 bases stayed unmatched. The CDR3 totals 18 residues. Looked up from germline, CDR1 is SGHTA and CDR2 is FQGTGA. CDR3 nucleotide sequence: TGTGCCAGCAGCTCTCCGGTACCCGGGACTAGTAGGCAAGAGACCCAGTACTTC. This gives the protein CASSSPVPGTSRQETQYF.

CDR3 coding DNA: TGTGCCAGCAGTGAACTAGCGGGAGGGCCCGGGGAGCTGTTTTTT. Translated, it gives CASSELAGGPGELFF. This sequence joins TRBV6-1 and TRBJ2-2; 12 bases fit TRBD2. The CDR3 sequence is 15 residues long. Germline V gene sequence: CDR1 MNHNS, CDR2 SASEGT. The V and J ends lost 2 bases and 6 bases, in that order; junction bases with no gene match: 1.

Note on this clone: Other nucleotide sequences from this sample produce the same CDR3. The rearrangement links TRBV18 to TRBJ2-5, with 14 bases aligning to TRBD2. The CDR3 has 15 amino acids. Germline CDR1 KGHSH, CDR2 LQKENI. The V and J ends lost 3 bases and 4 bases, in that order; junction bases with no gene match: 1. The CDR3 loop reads CASSPGTSGRETQYF. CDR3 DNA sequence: TGTGCCAGCTCACCCGGGACTAGCGGGAGAGAGACCCAGTACTTC.

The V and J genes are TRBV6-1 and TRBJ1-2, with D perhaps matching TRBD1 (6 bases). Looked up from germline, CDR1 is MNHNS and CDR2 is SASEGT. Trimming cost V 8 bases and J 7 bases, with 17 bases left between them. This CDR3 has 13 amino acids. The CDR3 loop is CASWGQGVSGYTF. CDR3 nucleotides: TGTGCCAGCTGGGGACAAGGGGTTTCTGGCTACACCTTC.

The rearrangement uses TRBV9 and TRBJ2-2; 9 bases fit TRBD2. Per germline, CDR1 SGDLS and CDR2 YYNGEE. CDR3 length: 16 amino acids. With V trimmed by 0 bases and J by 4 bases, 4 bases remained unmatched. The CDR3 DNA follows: TGTGCCAGCAGCGTAGGGGCGCGGGAGGGCACCGGGGAGCTGTTTTTT. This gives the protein CASSVGAREGTGELFF.

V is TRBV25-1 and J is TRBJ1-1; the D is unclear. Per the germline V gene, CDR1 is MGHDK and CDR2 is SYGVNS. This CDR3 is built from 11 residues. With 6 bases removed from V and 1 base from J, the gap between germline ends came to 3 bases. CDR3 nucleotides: TGTGCCAGCAGCCGGAACACTGAAGCTTTCTTT. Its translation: CASSRNTEAFF.

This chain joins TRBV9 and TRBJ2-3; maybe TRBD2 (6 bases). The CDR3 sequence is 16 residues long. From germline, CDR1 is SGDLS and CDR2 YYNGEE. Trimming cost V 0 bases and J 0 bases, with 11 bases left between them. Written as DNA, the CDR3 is TGTGCCAGCAGCGTAGGGGTCAGCGGGAGCACAGATACGCAGTATTTT. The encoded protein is CASSVGVSGSTDTQYF. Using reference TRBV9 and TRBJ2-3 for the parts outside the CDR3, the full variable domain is DSGVTQTPKHLITATGQRVTLRCSPRSGDLSVYWYQQSLDQGLQFLIQYYNGEERAKGNILERFSAQQFPDLHSELNLSSLELGDSALYFCASSVGVSGSTDTQYFGPGTRLTVL.

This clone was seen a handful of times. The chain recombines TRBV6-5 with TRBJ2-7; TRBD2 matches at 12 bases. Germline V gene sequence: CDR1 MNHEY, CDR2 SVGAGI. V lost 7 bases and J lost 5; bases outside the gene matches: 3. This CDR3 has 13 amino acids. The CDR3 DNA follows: TGTGCCAGCACTAGACTAGCGGGAGACGAGCAGTACTTC. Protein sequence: CASTRLAGDEQYF.

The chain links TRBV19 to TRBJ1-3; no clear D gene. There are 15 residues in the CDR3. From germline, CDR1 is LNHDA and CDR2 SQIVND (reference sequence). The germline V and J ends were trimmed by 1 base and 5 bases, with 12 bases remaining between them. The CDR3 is CASSIVEGTRNTIYF. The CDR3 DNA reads TGTGCCAGTAGTATAGTGGAGGGTACAAGAAACACCATATATTTT.

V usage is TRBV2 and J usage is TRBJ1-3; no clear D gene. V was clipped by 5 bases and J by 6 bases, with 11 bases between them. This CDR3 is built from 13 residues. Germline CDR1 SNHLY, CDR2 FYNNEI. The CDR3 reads CASSRERENTIYF. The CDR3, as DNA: TGTGCCAGCAGTCGGGAGCGGGAAAACACCATATATTTT.

Here the CDR3 reads CSVNRDSQYNEQFF. CDR3 nucleotides: TGCAGCGTCAACAGGGACAGCCAGTACAATGAGCAGTTCTTC. The J gene is TRBJ2-1, the V gene TRBV29-1; 7 positions match TRBD1. V lost 6 bases to trimming and J lost 4 bases; unmatched junction nucleotides: 9. The CDR3 has 14 residues. Per the germline V gene, CDR1 is SQVTM and CDR2 is ANQGSEA.

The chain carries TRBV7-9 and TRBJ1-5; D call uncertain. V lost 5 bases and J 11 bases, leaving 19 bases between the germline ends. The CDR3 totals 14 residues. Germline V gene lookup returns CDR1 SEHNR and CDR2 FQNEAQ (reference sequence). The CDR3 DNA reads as TGTGCCAGCAGCCCGGGAGAGGGATTGGGAGCCCAGCATTTT. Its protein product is CASSPGEGLGAQHF. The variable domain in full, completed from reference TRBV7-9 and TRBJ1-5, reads DTGVSQNPRHKITKRGQNVTFRCDPISEHNRLYWYRQTLGQGPEFLTYFQNEAQLEKSRLLSDRFSAERPKGSFSTLEIQRTEQGDSAMYLCASSPGEGLGAQHFGDGTRLSIL.